The present entry profiles one TCR beta chain with its context. The antigen is unknown. Profiling relied on immunoSEQ multiplex PCR, and the TCRdb table lists in-frame clones only, not all of them. The repertoire holds about 150,000 clones, with more than 80% as singletons. This entry belongs to a study of T cell responses to AZD1222 COVID-19 vaccine. V shed 1 base and J shed 5 bases, with 3 bases lying between them. Germline lookup yields CDR1 MDHEN and CDR2 SYDVKM. The CDR3 extends over 12 amino acids. Overall study findings and caveats: Spike-specific TCRs gained breadth and depth after people received two AZD1222 doses. Clonal diversity was possibly underestimated, and the donors were mostly white British, with more females.

J is TRBJ2-4 and V is TRBV28; D gene unclear. The starting material was peripheral blood, obtained on day 0 of AZD1222 vaccination. The source of this sequence is an adult in good health. This CDR3 reads CASSLSENIQYF. Written as DNA, the CDR3 is TGTGCCAGCAGTTTATCCGAAAACATTCAGTACTTC.